This TCR beta chain was captured in a study of regulatory T cells in long-lasting Graves disease. Study results and caveats: Persistent Graves' patients showed less TCR diversity than newly diagnosed patients showed.

The CDR3 length is 13 residues. Trimming removed 6 bases from V and 7 bases from J; junction bases left unmatched: 4. Germline-derived CDR1 and CDR2 are SNHLY and FYNNEI. Regarding time point: persistent/refractory GD, antithyroid drugs over 5 years with positive TRAb. Scientists built the TCR library using RNA that was extracted from PBMCs. Ten or more counts support this clonotype. Its antigen is not known. In building TCR beta libraries, iRepertoire HTBI primers were used together with Arm-PCR of CDR3 regions. A single record per CDR3 protein comes from TCRdb applying MiXCR to the multiplex PCR reads. The table records about 450,000 distinct CDR3 sequences, about a quarter of them present only once.

The chain has TRBV2 and TRBJ1-2, with 11 bases aligning to TRBD1. The receptor comes from a female donor with Graves disease. The material was peripheral blood mononuclear cells (PBMCs), obtained when the disease was refractory, from a patient treated with antithyroid drugs. CDR3 loop: CASRDRGRIGYTF. The CDR3 DNA reads TGTGCCAGCAGGGACAGGGGGCGGATTGGCTACACCTTC.